A selection of T cell receptor beta chains follows, all from one sample in a study of control samples from healthy donors and cancer patients. Only in-frame clones appear in the TCRdb table, and some are missing; sequencing was by immunoSEQ multiplex PCR. The table lists 130,000 to 150,000 clones, about 95% of them singletons. The specimen sequenced was PBMCs. The receptors stem from a man in his 60s with colorectal cancer. The CDR3 runs from the conserved cysteine through the conserved F or W. Fields, in order: V gene, clone size, J gene, D gene, CDR3 DNA, CDR3 protein. A D gene is named only where the DNA matches it firmly. Clone size is shown for a subset of rows, as once, few, many or a class of expanded clone.

v_gene: TRBV4-1
abundance: once
j_gene: TRBJ2-7
d_gene: TRBD1
CDR3nt: TGCGCCAGCAGCCAAACGGACAGGGTGACCTACGAGCAGTACTTC
CDR3aa: CASSQTDRVTYEQYF

v_gene: TRBV15
abundance: NA
j_gene: TRBJ1-1
d_gene: TRBD1
CDR3nt: TGTGCCACCAGCGACAGGGAGTACACTGAAGCTTTCTTT
CDR3aa: CATSDREYTEAFF

v_gene: TRBV24-1
abundance: NA
j_gene: TRBJ2-2
d_gene: TRBD1
CDR3nt: TGTGCCACCAGTGGGACAGGGGTCACCGGGGAGCTGTTTTTT
CDR3aa: CATSGTGVTGELFF

v_gene: TRBV30
abundance: NA
j_gene: TRBJ1-6
d_gene: NA
CDR3nt: TGTGCCTACAGCTTAGGCTCCTATAATTCACCCCTCCACTTT
CDR3aa: CAYSLGSYNSPLHF

v_gene: TRBV4-2
abundance: NA
j_gene: TRBJ1-2
d_gene: TRBD1
CDR3nt: TGTGCCAGCAGCCAAGATAGGGGGGCAGGGGGCTTCTATGGCTACACCTTC
CDR3aa: CASSQDRGAGGFYGYTF

v_gene: TRBV5-6
abundance: NA
j_gene: TRBJ2-1
d_gene: TRBD2
CDR3nt: TGTGCCAGCAGCTTTCTCCCGATAGCGGGGGTAAATGAGCAGTTCTTC
CDR3aa: CASSFLPIAGVNEQFF

v_gene: TRBV27
abundance: NA
j_gene: TRBJ2-1
d_gene: TRBD2
CDR3nt: TGTGCCAGCAGTTTTCGGGGGGGGCAGTTCTTC
CDR3aa: CASSFRGGQFF

v_gene: TRBV10-1
abundance: few
j_gene: TRBJ1-5
d_gene: NA
CDR3nt: TGCGCCAGCAGTGATGGGGGGCCGGGTAATCAGCCCCAGCATTTT
CDR3aa: CASSDGGPGNQPQHF

v_gene: TRBV19
abundance: NA
j_gene: TRBJ1-3
d_gene: NA
CDR3nt: TGTGCCAGTAGCCCAGGGACGGGCTCTGGAAACACCATATATTTT
CDR3aa: CASSPGTGSGNTIYF

v_gene: TRBV6-1
abundance: NA
j_gene: TRBJ1-2
d_gene: NA
CDR3nt: TGTGCCAGCAGTGACCACAGACAGTCTAACACCTATGGCTACACCTTC
CDR3aa: CASSDHRQSNTYGYTF